This T cell receptor beta chain was found in a study of tumor-infiltrating lymphocytes in primary liver carcinoma. Study in general: Sample yields, roughly 3.5 to 8 million productive TCRbeta reads, were similar across the tissue types. Broader study findings: With p = 0.039, the top-250-clone fraction in tumors significantly exceeded that in blood.

The germline V gene encodes CDR1 SGHKS and CDR2 YYEKEE (reference sequence). The CDR3 sequence is 17 residues long. Co-extraction of RNA and DNA was performed on about 19-30 mg of unsorted bulk tissue. Primary liver carcinomas in the patients were surgically resected. Regarding this clonotype: Its antigen is not known. A read error may produce the germline difference seen at one junction end.

cDNA specific to TCR beta was made from 500 ng of total RNA, with a constant-region primer employed for priming. The TCR beta library was amplified through three nested multiplex PCR rounds in a modified ARM-PCR procedure. Investigators reported that the first two PCR rounds, at around 11 cycles each, used TRBV1-TRBV30 forward primers with a C-beta reverse primer. TCRdb re-called the multiplex PCR reads with MiXCR, one entry per CDR3 protein. The table has about 37,000 distinct CDR3 sequences, 75% seen once. Sequences were obtained from tumor-adjacent normal liver tissue. The V and J genes are TRBV5-5 and TRBJ1-3; tentatively, D is TRBD1 (5 bases). This clonotype was obtained from a middle-aged man with primary liver carcinoma and hepatitis B virus infection. The CDR3 DNA reads TGTGACAACAGCGCCGGGACGGATCTCTTTTCTGGAAACACCATGTATTTT. Amino acid sequence: CDNSAGTDLFSGNTMYF.